The sequence of this TCR beta chain was determined in a study of T cell responses to AZD1222 COVID-19 vaccine. Study findings and constraints: AZD1222 recipients seropositive at baseline numbered only 5 or 6. Sampling that yielded the repertoires occurred only after the peak T cell response.

Generated by immunoSEQ multiplex PCR, the TCRdb table keeps only in-frame clones and is missing some. Seen here are just under 95,000 clones, more than 70% observed once, and the top ten hold more than 10%. As regards this clone: No antigen is known for it.

The CDR3 length is 14 residues. Germline V gene lookup returns CDR1 SGHTA and CDR2 FQGTGA. The V end was cut by 2 bases, the J end by 3 bases, with 9 bases between. This clonotype was sampled from an adult in good health. Sequencing was performed on peripheral blood, taken on day 0 of AZD1222 vaccination. The chain links TRBV7-3 to TRBJ2-3, with D tentatively TRBD1 (5 bases). CDR3 nucleotide sequence: TGTGCCAGCAGCTTAGACAGATTAACAGATACGCAGTATTTT. As protein: CASSLDRLTDTQYF.